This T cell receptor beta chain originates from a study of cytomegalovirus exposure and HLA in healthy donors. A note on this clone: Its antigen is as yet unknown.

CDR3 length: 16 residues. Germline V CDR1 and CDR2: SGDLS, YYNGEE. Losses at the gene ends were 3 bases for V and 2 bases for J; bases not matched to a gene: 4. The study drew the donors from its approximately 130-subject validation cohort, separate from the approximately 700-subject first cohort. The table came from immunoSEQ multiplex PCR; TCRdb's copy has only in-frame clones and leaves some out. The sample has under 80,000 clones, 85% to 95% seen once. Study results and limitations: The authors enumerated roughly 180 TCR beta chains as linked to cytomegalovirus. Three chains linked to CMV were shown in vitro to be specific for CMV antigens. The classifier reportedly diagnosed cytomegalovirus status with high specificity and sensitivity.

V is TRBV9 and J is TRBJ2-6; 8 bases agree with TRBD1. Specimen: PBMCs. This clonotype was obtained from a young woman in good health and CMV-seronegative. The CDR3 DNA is TGTGCCAGCAGCGACCTCAGGGGGCCTGGGGCCAACGTCCTGACTTTC. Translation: CASSDLRGPGANVLTF.